Listed here are 8 T cell receptor beta chains from one sample, sequenced in a study of blood T cell repertoires in COVID-19. Profiled with immunoSEQ multiplex PCR; TCRdb holds only in-frame clones, not every one. Of under 60,000 clones listed, around four fifths are singletons. Material for sequencing was peripheral blood. These receptors were collected from a man aged 65 to 79 with acute or convalescent COVID-19.

V and J are TRBV27 and TRBJ1-1; TRBD1 matches 8 bases. This CDR3 has 18 amino acids. Per germline, CDR1 MNHEY and CDR2 SMNVEV (reference sequence). V shed 7 bases, J shed 4 bases, and the junction held 20 bases outside the gene matches. In DNA, the CDR3 is TGTGCCAGCATTCCCCGAGGGGGAGGAGACAGGGGAGGCACTGAAGCTTTCTTT. The encoded protein is CASIPRGGGDRGGTEAFF.

The chain links TRBV5-6 to TRBJ1-5; D gene uncertain. V was clipped by 0 bases and J by 3 bases, with 10 bases between them. Germline V gene data show CDR1 as SGHDT and CDR2 as YYEEEE. The CDR3 has 15 residues. In DNA, the CDR3 is TGTGCCAGCAGCTTGGCAGGTCCCATCAATCAGCCCCAGCATTTT. Its translation: CASSLAGPINQPQHF.

V and J are TRBV5-1 and TRBJ2-3; D is possibly TRBD1 (6 bases). The CDR3 has 14 residues. V lost 0 bases and J 5 bases, leaving 10 bases between the germline ends. Germline V gives CDR1 SGHRS, CDR2 YFSETQ. For the CDR3, the DNA is TGCGCCAGCAGCTTGGACAGGGATGGAGATACGCAGTATTTT. Its protein is CASSLDRDGDTQYF.

The J gene is TRBJ1-3, the V gene TRBV5-1, with D uncertain. The CDR3 spans 15 residues. Trimming took off 2 bases at V and 0 bases at J, with 9 bases between the two ends. Looked up from germline, CDR1 is SGHRS and CDR2 is YFSETQ. CDR3 coding DNA: TGCGCCAGCAGCTTCTCAAGGAGCTCTGGAAACACCATATATTTT. Translating it yields CASSFSRSSGNTIYF.

In DNA, the CDR3 is TGTGCCAGCTCACCAGGGAGTGATGAGACCCAGTACTTC. Residues: CASSPGSDETQYF. The chain carries TRBV18 and TRBJ2-5; the D gene is possibly TRBD2 (5 bases). V was clipped by 2 bases and J by 5 bases, with 9 bases between them. The CDR3 sequence is 13 residues long. Germline values: CDR1 KGHSH, CDR2 LQKENI. The entire variable domain, with the rest obtained from reference TRBV18 and TRBJ2-5, is as follows: NAGVMQNPRHLVRRRGQEARLRCSPMKGHSHVYWYRQLPEEGLKFMVYLQKENIIDESGMPKERFSAEFPKEGPSILRIQQVVRGDSAAYFCASSPGSDETQYFGPGTRLLVL.

This chain links TRBV30 with TRBJ1-6; maybe TRBD1 (6 bases). The CDR3 loop spans 15 amino acids. V was clipped by 5 bases and J by 4 bases, with 15 bases between them. The germline gives CDR1 GTSNPN, CDR2 SVGIG (reference sequence). CDR3 sequence reads: CAWSPTDRYNSPLHF. CDR3 DNA sequence: TGTGCCTGGTCACCCACGGACAGATATAATTCACCCCTCCACTTT.

CDR3 protein: CASSQDWTSRETQYF. The DNA of the CDR3 is TGTGCCAGCAGCCAAGATTGGACTAGCCGCGAGACCCAGTACTTC. The rearrangement links TRBV14 to TRBJ2-5; TRBD2 agrees at 8 bases. V gave up 0 bases and J gave up 5 bases; unmatched junction bases: 5. The germline V gene has CDR1 SGHDN and CDR2 FVKESK. The CDR3 has 15 amino acids.

This clone was observed a handful of times. The chain employs TRBV11-3 and TRBJ1-1; D is ambiguous. V lost 2 bases and J 1 base, leaving 5 bases between the germline ends. Germline lookup yields CDR1 SGHNT and CDR2 YENEEA. The CDR3 covers 13 residues. CDR3 in DNA: TGTGCCAGCAGCTTATTCCAGAACACTGAAGCTTTCTTT. Translation: CASSLFQNTEAFF.